This TCR beta chain was sequenced in a study of brain T cells in children with intractable seizures. The study's findings and limits: Absence of clones before surgery may stem from lower sequencing depth. Viral specificity was inferred only from CDR3 similarity; HCMV serostatus was unknown.

Per the germline V gene, CDR1 is MNHEY and CDR2 is SVGAGI. The CDR3 consists of 13 residues. The ends lost 5 bases at V and 6 bases at J; junction bases unmatched: 3. This clone was recorded only once. The antigen is unknown. Only cases whose brain tissue showed the highest T cell transcript signatures were sequenced. Pre-surgery treatment included at least one anti-epileptic drug. Clones were sequenced by immunoSEQ multiplex PCR, and TCRdb holds only the in-frame ones, with some missing. The sample has about 80,000 clones, around 90% seen once; the top ten hold roughly 24%. The material sequenced was peripheral blood, taken at surgery. This TCR was recovered from a girl aged 2 to 10 with Rasmussen encephalitis and intractable seizures. This chain joins TRBV6-5 and TRBJ1-2, with TRBD1 matching 10 bases. The CDR3 loop is CASSRQGANGYTF. The CDR3 DNA sequence: TGTGCCAGCAGTCGACAGGGGGCGAATGGCTACACCTTC.